The present entry profiles one TCR beta chain with its context. The repertoire was sequenced with immunoSEQ multiplex PCR; TCRdb's copy has only in-frame clones and lacks some. This table holds fewer than 200,000 clones, approximately 90% found once. This sample is part of a study of T cell responses to AZD1222 COVID-19 vaccine. The CDR3 covers 16 residues. Germline assignment: CDR1 SEHNR and CDR2 FQNEAQ (reference sequence). Between the trimmed V and J ends, which lost 0 bases and 5 bases, there was a span of 11 bases. Sequences were derived from peripheral blood, sampled on day 0 of AZD1222 vaccination. This TCR came from an adult in good health. The chain employs TRBV7-9 and TRBJ1-6; no definite D call. The CDR3 DNA is TGTGCCAGCAGCTTAGCTACGGGGAGTAATAATTCACCCCTCCACTTT. Translating gives CASSLATGSNNSPLHF.